This TCR beta chain was identified during a study of blood T cell repertoires in COVID-19. Overall study: The origin of the acute and convalescent COVID-19 samples was the United States, Italy and Spain. In each case, the material was cDNA or gDNA derived from T cells, B-cell-depleted T cells, or PBMCs.

Original handling: How many nucleated cells were present was estimated from reference gene primer amplification. Only in-frame clones appear in the TCRdb table, and some are missing; sequencing was by immunoSEQ multiplex PCR. From that table come the V and J calls and clone size; the DNA was used to work out D and trimming. The sample holds 150,000 to 200,000 clones, about 80% seen once. Germline CDR1 and CDR2: LNHDA and SQIVND (reference sequence). V was pared by 4 bases and J by 4 bases, with 7 bases of the junction left unmatched. The CDR3 runs 15 residues. This clone has a single count. Sequenced material: peripheral blood. The origin of this receptor is a woman between 65 and 79 years old with acute or convalescent COVID-19. The rearrangement links TRBV19 to TRBJ1-2; 9 nucleotides match TRBD1. CDR3 sequence: CASSTTGQGGYGYTF. In DNA, the CDR3 is TGTGCCAGTAGTACCACGGGACAGGGAGGCTATGGCTACACCTTC. The full variable domain, its missing parts supplied by reference TRBV19 and TRBJ1-2, is DGGITQSPKYLFRKEGQNVTLSCEQNLNHDAMYWYRQDPGQGLRLIYYSQIVNDFQKGDIAEGYSVSREKKESFPLTVTSAQKNPTAFYLCASSTTGQGGYGYTFGSGTRLTVV.